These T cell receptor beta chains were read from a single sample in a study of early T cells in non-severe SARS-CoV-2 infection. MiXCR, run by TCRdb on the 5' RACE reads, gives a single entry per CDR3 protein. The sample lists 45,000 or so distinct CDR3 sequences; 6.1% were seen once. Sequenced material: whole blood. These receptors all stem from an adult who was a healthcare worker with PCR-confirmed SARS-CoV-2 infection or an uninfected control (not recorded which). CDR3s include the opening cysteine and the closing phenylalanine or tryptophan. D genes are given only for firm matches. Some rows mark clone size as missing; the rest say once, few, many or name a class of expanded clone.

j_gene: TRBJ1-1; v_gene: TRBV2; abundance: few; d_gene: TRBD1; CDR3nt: TGTGCCAGCAGGCAGGGGGGGACGGACACTGAAGCTTTCTTT; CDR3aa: CASRQGGTDTEAFF
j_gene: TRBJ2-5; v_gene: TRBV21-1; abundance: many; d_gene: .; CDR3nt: TGTGCCAGCAGCAAACCCCAGACAGGGGGCGCAGTGATTGTCGGGACCCAGTACTTC; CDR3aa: CASSKPQTGGAVIVGTQYF
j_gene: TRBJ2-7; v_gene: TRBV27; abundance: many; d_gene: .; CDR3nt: TGTGCCAGCAGTTTACGTTCAGGGACCGACGAGCAGTACTTC; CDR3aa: CASSLRSGTDEQYF
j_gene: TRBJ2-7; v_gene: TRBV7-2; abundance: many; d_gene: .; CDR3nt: TGTGCCAGCAGCTTAGAACCCGGCTCTACCTACGAGCAGTACTTC; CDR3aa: CASSLEPGSTYEQYF
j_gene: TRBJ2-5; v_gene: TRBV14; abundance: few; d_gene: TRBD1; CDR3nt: TGTGCCAGCAGCCACAACAGGGGCCCCCAAGAGACCCAGTACTTC; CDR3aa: CASSHNRGPQETQYF
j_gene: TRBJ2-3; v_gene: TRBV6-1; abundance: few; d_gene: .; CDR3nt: TGTGCCAGCAGTGAATGGACAGATACCACAGATACGCAGTATTTT; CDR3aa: CASSEWTDTTDTQYF
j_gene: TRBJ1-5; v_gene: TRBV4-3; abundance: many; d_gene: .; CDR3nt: TGCGCCAGCAGCCAAGATACCCGGGCAGGCAATCAGCCCCAGCATTTT; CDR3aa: CASSQDTRAGNQPQHF
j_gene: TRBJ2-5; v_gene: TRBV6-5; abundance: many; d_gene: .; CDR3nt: TGTGCCAGCAGTTACGGGAACAGCCAAGAGACCCAGTACTTC; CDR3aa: CASSYGNSQETQYF
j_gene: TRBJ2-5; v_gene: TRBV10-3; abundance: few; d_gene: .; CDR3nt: TGTGCCATCAGTGAGCGGACGATGGTAGAGACCCAGTACTTC; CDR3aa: CAISERTMVETQYF
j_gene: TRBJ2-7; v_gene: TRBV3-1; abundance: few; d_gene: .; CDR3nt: TGTGCCAGCAGCCAGATAGGGGGCGAGCAGTACTTC; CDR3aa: CASSQIGGEQYF
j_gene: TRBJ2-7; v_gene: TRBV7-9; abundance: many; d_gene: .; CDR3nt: TGTGCCAGCAGCCAGGATTTGCAGGGGCCCTTCTCCTACGAGCAGTACTTC; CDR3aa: CASSQDLQGPFSYEQYF
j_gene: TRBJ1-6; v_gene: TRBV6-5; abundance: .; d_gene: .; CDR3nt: TGTGCCAGCAGTATGACGACAGGAAATTCACCCCTCCACTTT; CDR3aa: CASSMTTGNSPLHF
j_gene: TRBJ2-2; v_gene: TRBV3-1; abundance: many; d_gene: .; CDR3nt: TGTGCCAGCAGCCAAGACGGGGGGCAAACCGGGGAGCTGTTTTTT; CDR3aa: CASSQDGGQTGELFF
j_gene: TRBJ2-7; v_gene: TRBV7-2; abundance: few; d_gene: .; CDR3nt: TGTGCCAGCAGCTTAGAGTTTGGCGGGGATCCCCCCTACGAGCAGTACTTC; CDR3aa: CASSLEFGGDPPYEQYF
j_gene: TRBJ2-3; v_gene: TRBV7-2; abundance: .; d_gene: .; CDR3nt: TGTGCCAGCAGCTTAGAGCCGGGGGCAGATACGCAGTATTTT; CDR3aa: CASSLEPGADTQYF
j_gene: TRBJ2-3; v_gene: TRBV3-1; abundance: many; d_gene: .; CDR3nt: TGTGCCAGCAGTTCTGGACCAACAGATACGCAGTATTTT; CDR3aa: CASSSGPTDTQYF
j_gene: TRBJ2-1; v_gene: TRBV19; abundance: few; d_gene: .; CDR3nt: TGTGCCAGTAGTTCGGCGGGAAATTCCTACAATGAGCAGTTCTTC; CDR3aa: CASSSAGNSYNEQFF
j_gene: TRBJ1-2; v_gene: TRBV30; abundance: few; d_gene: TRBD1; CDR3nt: TGTGCCTGGTCAACAGGGGGGGGCGACGGCTACACCTTC; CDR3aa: CAWSTGGGDGYTF
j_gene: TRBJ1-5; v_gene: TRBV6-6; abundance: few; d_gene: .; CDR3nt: TGTGCCAGCAGTTACGGGACAAGGGATCAGCCCCAGCATTTT; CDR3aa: CASSYGTRDQPQHF
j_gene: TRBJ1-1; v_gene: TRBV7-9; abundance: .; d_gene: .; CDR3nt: TGTGCCAGCAGCCTCCGGACGGAAACGAACACTGAAGCTTTCTTT; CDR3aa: CASSLRTETNTEAFF
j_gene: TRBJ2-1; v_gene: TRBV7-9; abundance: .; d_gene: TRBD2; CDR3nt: TGTGCCAGCAGCAAGGTGGGGACTAGCGGGGCAGCAAGAAATGAGCAGTTCTTC; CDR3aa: CASSKVGTSGAARNEQFF
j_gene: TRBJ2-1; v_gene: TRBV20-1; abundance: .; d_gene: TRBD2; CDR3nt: TGCAGTGCTAGAGTTGGAGCGGGGGGGCATTATGAGCAGTTCTTC; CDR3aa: CSARVGAGGHYEQFF
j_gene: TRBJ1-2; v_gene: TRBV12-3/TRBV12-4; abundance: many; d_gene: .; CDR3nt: TGTGCCAGCAGTTTGAGTGACGGGTATGGCTACACCTTC; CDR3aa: CASSLSDGYGYTF
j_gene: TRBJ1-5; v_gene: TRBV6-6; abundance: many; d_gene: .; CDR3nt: TGTGCCAGCAGCCAAGCGCCGACAGCAGAGCAGCCCCAGCATTTT; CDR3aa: CASSQAPTAEQPQHF
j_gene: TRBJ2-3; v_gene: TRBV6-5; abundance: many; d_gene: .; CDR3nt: TGTGCCAGCAGTTACTCGGGGAGTTCCCTCCATACGCAGTATTTT; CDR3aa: CASSYSGSSLHTQYF
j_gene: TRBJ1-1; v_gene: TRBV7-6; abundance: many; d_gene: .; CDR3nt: TGTGCCAGCAGCTTAGTGGGGGTGGAGAACACTGAAGCTTTCTTT; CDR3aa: CASSLVGVENTEAFF
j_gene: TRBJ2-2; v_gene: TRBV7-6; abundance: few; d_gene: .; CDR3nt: TGTGCCAGCAGCCCCCAGCCGGGACTCATGAACACCGGGGAGCTGTTTTTT; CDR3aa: CASSPQPGLMNTGELFF
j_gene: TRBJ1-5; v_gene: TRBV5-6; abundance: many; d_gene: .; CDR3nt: TGTGCCAGCAGCTTGGAGGGTTTGAACCAGCCCCAGCATTTT; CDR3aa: CASSLEGLNQPQHF
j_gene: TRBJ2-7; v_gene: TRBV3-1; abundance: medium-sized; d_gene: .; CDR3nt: TGTGCCAGCAGCCAGGCCGGGGCCTCCTACGAGCAGTACTTC; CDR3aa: CASSQAGASYEQYF
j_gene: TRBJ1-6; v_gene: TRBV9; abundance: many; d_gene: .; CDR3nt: TGTGCCAGCAGCGTCGATTCCTTGGGGATGGCCCTCCACTTT; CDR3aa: CASSVDSLGMALHF
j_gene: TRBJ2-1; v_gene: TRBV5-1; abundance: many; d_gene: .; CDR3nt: TGCGCCAGCAGCTTCAGCGGCGGGGTCTCCTACAATGAGCAGTTCTTC; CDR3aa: CASSFSGGVSYNEQFF
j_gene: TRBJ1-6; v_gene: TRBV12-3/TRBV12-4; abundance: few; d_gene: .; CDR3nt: TGTGCCAGCAGTCTAGGACCGGGACATCCCCTCCACTTT; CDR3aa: CASSLGPGHPLHF
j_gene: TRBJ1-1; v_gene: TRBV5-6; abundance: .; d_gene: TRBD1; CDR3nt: TGTGCCAGCAGCTCACGACGGACAGGGTACAACACTGAAGCTTTCTTT; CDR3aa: CASSSRRTGYNTEAFF
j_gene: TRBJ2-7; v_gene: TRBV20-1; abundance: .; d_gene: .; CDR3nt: TGCAGTGCTAGGAGGGGGAACTACGAGCAGTACTTC; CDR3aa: CSARRGNYEQYF
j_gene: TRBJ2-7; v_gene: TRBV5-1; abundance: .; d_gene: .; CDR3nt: TGCGCCAGCAGCCCAACTTATGGGCAAACCTACGAGCAGTACTTC; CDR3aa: CASSPTYGQTYEQYF
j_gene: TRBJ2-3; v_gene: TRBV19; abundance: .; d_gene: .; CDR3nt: TGTGCCAGTAGTCCTAGACTAGTGGGAGATACGCAGTATTTT; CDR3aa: CASSPRLVGDTQYF
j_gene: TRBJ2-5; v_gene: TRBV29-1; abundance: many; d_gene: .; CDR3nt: TGCAGCGTTAATGTGGGAGTTGAGACCCAGTACTTC; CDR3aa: CSVNVGVETQYF
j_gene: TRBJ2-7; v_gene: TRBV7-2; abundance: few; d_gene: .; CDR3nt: TGTGCCAGCAGCTTAGAGGGCTGGGTGAACGAGCAGTACTTC; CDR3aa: CASSLEGWVNEQYF
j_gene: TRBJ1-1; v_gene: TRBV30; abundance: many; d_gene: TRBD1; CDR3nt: TGTGCCTGGAGTTCCGGGACAGGAGGGGCTGAAGCTTTCTTT; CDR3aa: CAWSSGTGGAEAFF
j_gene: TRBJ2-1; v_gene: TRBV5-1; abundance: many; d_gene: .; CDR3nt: TGCGCCAGCAGCAGCGCGAGGGTGGGGGCCGATGAGCAGTTCTTC; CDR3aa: CASSSARVGADEQFF
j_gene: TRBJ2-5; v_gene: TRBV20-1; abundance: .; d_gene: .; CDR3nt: TGCAGTGCTAGAGCTAGCGAGGCCCAAGAGACCCAGTACTTC; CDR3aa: CSARASEAQETQYF
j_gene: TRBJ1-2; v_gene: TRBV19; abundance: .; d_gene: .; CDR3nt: TGTGCCAGTAGGACCGGAACCCCTGGCTACACCTTC; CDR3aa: CASRTGTPGYTF
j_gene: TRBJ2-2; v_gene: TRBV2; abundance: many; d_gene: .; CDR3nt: TGTGCCAGCAGCCCCTTGGGGGGAGATAACGGGGAGCTGTTTTTT; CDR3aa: CASSPLGGDNGELFF
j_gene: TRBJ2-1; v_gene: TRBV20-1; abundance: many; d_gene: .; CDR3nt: TGCAGTGCTAGAGATTTTGGGAGCTCCTACAATGAGCAGTTCTTC; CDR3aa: CSARDFGSSYNEQFF
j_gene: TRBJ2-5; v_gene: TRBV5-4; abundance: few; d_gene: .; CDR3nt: TGTGCCAGCAGCTTTCGTGGATTCCAAGAGACCCAGTACTTC; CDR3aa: CASSFRGFQETQYF
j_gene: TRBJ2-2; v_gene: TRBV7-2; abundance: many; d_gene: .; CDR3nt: TGTGCCAGCAGCATTCTCAGGGGAGCCGGGGAGCTGTTTTTT; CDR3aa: CASSILRGAGELFF
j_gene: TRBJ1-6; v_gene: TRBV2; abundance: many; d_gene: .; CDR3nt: TGTGCCAGCAGTGAGTCCAGCCCGAGCTCCTATAATTCACCCCTCCACTTT; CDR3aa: CASSESSPSSYNSPLHF
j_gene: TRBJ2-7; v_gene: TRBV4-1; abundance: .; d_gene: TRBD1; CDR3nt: TGCGCCAGCAGCCAGGGACAGACCTCCTACGAGCAGTACTTC; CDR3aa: CASSQGQTSYEQYF
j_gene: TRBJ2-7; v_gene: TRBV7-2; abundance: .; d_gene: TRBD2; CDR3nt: TGTGCCAGCAGCTTAACCCCAGGACTAGCGGGGGGGCTCGAGCAGTACTTC; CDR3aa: CASSLTPGLAGGLEQYF
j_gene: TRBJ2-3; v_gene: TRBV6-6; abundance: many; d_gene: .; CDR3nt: TGTGCCAGCAGTTATCAGGCGGATCTATACACAGATACGCAGTATTTT; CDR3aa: CASSYQADLYTDTQYF
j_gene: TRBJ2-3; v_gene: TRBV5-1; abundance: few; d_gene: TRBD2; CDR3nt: TGCGCCAGCAGCTTTGGTCCGGGGGGTCGCACAGATACGCAGTATTTT; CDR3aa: CASSFGPGGRTDTQYF
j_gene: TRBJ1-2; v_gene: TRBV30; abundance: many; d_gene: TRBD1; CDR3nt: TGTGCCTGGAAACTATCCGGGACAGGGAGTGGCTACACCTTC; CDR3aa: CAWKLSGTGSGYTF
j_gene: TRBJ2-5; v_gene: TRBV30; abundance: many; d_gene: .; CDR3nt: TGTGCCTGGAGTGTACTAGCTGATGAGACCCAGTACTTC; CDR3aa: CAWSVLADETQYF
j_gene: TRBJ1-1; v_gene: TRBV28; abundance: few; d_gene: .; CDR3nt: TGTGCCAGCACGGGACACCAAACGATGAACACTGAAGCTTTCTTT; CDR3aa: CASTGHQTMNTEAFF
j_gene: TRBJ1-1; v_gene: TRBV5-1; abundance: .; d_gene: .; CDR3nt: TGCGCCAGCAGCTTGGAGGCCATGGGGCGCAGTTCTGAAGCTTTCTTT; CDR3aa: CASSLEAMGRSSEAFF